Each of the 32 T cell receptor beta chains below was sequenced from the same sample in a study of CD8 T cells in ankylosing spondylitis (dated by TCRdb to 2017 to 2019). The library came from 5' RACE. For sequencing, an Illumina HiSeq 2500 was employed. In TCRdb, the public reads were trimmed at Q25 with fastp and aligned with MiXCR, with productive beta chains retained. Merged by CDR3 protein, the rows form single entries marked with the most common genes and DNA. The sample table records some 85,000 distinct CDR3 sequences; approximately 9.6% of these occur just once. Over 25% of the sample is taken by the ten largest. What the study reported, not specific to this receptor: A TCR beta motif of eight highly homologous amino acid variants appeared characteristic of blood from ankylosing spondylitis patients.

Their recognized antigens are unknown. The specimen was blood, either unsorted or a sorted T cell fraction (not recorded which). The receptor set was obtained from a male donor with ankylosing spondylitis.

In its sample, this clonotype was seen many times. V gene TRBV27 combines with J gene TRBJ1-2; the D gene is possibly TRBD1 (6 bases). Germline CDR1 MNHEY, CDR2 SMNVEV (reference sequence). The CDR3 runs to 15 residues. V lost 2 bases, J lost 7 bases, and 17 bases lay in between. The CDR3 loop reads CASSLAPTGFSGYTF. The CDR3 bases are TGTGCCAGCAGTTTAGCCCCCACAGGGTTTTCTGGCTACACCTTC.

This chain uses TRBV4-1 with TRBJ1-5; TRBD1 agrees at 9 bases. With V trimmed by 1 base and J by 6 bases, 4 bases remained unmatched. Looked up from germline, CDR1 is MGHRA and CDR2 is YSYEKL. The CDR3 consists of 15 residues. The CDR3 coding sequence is TGCGCCAGCAGCCAAGTACAGGGGGCGGGTCAGCCCCAGCATTTT. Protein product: CASSQVQGAGQPQHF.

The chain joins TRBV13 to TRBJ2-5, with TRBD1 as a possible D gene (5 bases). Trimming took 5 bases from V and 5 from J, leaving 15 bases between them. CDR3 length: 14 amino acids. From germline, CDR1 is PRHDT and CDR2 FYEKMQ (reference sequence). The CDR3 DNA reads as TGTGCCAGCAGCCATAGGGGTTTGGCCGAGACCCAGTACTTC. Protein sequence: CASSHRGLAETQYF.

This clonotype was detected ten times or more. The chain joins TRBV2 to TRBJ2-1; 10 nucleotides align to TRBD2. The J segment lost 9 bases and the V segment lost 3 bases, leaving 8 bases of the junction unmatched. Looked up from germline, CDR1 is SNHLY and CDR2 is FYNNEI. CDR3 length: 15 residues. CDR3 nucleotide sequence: TGTGCCAGCAGTGAGTCGCTAGCGGGAGCGATTGAGCAGTTCTTC. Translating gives CASSESLAGAIEQFF.

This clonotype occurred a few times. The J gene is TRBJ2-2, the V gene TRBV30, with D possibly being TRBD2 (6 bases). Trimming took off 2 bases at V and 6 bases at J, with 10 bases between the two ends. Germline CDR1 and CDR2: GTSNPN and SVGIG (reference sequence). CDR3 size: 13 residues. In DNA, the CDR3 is TGTGCCTGGAGTATCACGGGAGCCGGGGAGCTGTTTTTT. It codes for CAWSITGAGELFF.

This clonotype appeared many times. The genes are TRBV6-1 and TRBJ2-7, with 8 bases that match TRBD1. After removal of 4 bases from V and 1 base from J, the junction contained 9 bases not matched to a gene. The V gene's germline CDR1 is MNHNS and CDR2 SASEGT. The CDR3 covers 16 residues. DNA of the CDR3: TGTGCCAGCAGTGCCGCGACAGGGGTAGGATCCTACGAGCAGTACTTC. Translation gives CASSAATGVGSYEQYF.

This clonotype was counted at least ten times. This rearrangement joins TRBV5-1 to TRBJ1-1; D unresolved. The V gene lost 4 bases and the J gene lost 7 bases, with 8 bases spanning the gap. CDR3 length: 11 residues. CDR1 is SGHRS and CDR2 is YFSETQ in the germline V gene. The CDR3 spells CASSAGLEAFF. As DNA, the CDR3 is TGCGCCAGCAGCGCCGGTCTTGAAGCTTTCTTT.

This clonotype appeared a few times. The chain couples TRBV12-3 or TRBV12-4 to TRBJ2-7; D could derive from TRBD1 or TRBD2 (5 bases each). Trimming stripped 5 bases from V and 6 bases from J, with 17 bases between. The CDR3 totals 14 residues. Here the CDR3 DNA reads TGTGCCAGCAGTCTTTCGGGGCTAGCAGGCGAGCAGTACGTC. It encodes CASSLSGLAGEQYV.

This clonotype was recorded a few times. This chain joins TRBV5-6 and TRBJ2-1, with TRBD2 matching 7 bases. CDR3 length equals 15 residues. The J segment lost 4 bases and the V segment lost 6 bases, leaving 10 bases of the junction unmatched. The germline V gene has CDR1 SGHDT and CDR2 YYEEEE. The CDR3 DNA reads TGTGCCAGCACCCCCTCAAGCGGGATATACAATGAGCAGTTCTTC. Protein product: CASTPSSGIYNEQFF.

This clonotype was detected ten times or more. CDR3 DNA sequence: TGTGCCAGCAGTTTAGGCGGGGGCGAAAACATTCAGTACTTC. Protein product: CASSLGGGENIQYF. The chain combines TRBV27 with TRBJ2-4; tentatively, D is TRBD2 (7 bases). This CDR3 region has 14 residues. The V and J ends lost 2 bases and 5 bases respectively, with 10 bases between them. Germline V gene data show CDR1 as MNHEY and CDR2 as SMNVEV (reference sequence).

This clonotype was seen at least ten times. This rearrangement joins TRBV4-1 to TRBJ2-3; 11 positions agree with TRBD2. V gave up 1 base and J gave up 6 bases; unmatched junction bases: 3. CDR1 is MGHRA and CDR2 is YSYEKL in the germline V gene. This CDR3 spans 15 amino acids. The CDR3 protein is CASSQGLAGTDTQYF. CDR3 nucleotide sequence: TGCGCCAGCAGCCAAGGACTAGCGGGAACGGATACGCAGTATTTT.

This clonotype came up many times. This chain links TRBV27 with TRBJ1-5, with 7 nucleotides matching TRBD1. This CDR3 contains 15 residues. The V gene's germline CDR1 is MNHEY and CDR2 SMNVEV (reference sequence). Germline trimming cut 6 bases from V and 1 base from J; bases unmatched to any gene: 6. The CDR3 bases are TGTGCCAGCAGATATGGGACAGCCAGCAATCAGCCCCAGCATTTT. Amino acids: CASRYGTASNQPQHF.

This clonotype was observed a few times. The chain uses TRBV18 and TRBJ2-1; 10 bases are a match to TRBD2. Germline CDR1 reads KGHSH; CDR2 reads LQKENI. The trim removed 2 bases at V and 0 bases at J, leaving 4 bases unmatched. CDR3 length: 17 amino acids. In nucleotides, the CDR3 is TGTGCCAGCTCACCAATAGCGGGAGGCCACTCCTACAATGAGCAGTTCTTC. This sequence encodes CASSPIAGGHSYNEQFF.

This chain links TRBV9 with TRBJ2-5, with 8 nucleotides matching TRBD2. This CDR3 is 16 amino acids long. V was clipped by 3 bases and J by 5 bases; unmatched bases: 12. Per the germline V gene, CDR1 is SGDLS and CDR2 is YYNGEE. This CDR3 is CASSALGREDWETQYF. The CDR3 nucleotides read TGTGCCAGCAGCGCCCTCGGGCGGGAGGATTGGGAGACCCAGTACTTC.

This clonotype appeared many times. The DNA of the CDR3 is TGCGCCAGCAGCCAAGGGCGGTTCTACGAGCAGTACGTC. This sequence encodes CASSQGRFYEQYV. The chain employs TRBV4-1 and TRBJ2-7, with no clear D. The CDR3 covers 13 residues. The V end was cut by 1 base, the J end by 3 bases, with 7 bases between. The V gene's germline CDR1 is MGHRA and CDR2 YSYEKL.

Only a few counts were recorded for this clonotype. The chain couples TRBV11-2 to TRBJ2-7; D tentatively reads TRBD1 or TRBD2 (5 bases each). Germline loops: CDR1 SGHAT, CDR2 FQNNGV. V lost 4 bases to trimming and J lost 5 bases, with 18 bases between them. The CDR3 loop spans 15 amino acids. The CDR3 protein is CASSSVTGLIHEQYF. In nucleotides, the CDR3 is TGTGCCAGCAGCTCGGTAACGGGGCTCATCCACGAGCAGTACTTC.

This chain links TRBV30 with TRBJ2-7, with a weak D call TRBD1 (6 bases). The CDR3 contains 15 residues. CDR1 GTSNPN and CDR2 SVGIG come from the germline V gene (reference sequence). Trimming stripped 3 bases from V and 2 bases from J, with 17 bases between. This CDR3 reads CAWRGAGNKPYEQYF. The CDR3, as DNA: TGTGCCTGGAGGGGGGCAGGAAATAAGCCCTACGAGCAGTACTTC.

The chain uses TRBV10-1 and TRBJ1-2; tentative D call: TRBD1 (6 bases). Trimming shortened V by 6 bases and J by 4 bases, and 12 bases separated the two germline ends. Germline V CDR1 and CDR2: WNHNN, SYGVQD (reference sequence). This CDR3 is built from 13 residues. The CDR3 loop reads CASSATGFYGYTF. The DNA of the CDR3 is TGCGCCAGCAGCGCCACAGGGTTCTATGGCTACACCTTC.

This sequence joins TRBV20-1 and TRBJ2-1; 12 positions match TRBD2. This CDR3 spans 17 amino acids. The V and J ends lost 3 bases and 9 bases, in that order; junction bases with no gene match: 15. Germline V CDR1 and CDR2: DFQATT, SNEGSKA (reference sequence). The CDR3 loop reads CSARSLAGGPTLAEQFF. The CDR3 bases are TGCAGTGCTAGGAGTCTAGCGGGAGGGCCAACGCTAGCTGAGCAGTTCTTC.

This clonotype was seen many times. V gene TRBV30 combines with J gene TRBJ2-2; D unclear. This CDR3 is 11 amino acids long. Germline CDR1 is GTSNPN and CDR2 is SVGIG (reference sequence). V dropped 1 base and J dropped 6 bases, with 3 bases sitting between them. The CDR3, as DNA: TGTGCCTGGAGTGACCCCGGGGAGCTGTTTTTT. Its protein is CAWSDPGELFF.

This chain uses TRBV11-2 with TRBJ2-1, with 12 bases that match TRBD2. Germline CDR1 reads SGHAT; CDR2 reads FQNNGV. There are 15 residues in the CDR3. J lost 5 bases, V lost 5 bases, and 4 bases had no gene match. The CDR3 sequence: CASSPGTSGHNEQFF. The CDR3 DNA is TGTGCCAGCAGCCCGGGGACTAGCGGGCACAATGAGCAGTTCTTC.

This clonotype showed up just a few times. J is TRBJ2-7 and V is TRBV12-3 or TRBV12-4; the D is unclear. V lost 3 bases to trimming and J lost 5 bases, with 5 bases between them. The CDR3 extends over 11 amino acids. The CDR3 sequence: CASSFGHEQYV. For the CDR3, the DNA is TGTGCCAGCAGTTTCGGTCACGAGCAGTACGTC.

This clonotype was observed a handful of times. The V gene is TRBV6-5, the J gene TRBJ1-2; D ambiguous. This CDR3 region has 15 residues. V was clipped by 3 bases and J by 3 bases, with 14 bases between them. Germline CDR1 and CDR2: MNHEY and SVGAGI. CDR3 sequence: CASSYFERADYGYTF. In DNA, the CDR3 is TGTGCCAGCAGTTATTTTGAGAGGGCGGACTATGGCTACACCTTC.

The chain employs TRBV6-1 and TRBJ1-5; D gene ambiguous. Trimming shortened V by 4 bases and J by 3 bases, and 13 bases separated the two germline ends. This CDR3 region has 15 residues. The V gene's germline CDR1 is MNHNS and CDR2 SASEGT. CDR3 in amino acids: CASSGSPDHNQPQHF. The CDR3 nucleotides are TGTGCCAGCAGTGGCAGTCCAGACCACAATCAGCCCCAGCATTTT.

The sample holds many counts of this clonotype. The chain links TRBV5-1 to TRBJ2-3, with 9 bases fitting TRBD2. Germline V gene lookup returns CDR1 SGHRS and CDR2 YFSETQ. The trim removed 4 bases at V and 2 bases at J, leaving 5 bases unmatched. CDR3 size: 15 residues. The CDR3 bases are TGCGCCAGCAGCCCCCAGCGGGAGGCCACAGATACGCAGTATTTT. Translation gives CASSPQREATDTQYF.

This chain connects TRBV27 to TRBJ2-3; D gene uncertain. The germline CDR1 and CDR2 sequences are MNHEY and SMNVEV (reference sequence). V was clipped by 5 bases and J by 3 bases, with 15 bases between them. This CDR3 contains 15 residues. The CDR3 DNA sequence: TGTGCCAGCAGTGCCAGAAAGGTGCCTACAGATACGCAGTATTTT. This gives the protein CASSARKVPTDTQYF.

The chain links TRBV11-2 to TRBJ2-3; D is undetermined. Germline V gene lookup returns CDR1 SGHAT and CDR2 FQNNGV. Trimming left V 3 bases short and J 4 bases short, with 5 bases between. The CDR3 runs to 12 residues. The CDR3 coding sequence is TGTGCCAGCAGCTTGCTATCAGATACGCAGTATTTT. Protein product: CASSLLSDTQYF.

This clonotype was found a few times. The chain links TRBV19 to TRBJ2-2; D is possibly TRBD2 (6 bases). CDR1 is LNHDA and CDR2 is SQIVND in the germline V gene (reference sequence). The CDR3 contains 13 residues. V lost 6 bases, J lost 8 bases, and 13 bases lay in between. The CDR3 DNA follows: TGTGCCAGTAGGTCCGCTGGAGGGGGGGAGCTGTTTTTT. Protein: CASRSAGGGELFF.

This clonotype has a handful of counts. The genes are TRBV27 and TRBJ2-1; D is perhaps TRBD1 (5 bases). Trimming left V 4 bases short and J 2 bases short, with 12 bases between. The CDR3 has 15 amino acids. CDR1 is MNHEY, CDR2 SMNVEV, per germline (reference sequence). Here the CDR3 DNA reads TGTGCCAGCAGTTGGGAACAGGCAGCCTACAATGAGCAGTTCTTC. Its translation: CASSWEQAAYNEQFF.

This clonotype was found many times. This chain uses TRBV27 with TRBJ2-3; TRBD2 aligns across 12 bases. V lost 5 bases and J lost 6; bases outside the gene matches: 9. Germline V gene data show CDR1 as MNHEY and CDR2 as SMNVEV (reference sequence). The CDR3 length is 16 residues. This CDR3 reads CASSPRTSGAPDTQYF. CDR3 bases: TGTGCCAGCAGTCCACGGACTAGCGGGGCTCCCGATACGCAGTATTTT.

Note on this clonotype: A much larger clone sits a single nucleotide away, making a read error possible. The chain's CDR3 is CAGSLDRTGDEGFEKLFF. The CDR3 coding sequence is TGTGCCGGCAGCTTAGACCGGACAGGTGACGAGGGATTTGAAAAACTGTTTTTT. This chain joins TRBV11-1 and TRBJ1-4; 7 bases map to TRBD1. The CDR3 runs to 18 residues. Germline V gene sequence: CDR1 SGHAT, CDR2 FQDESV (reference sequence).

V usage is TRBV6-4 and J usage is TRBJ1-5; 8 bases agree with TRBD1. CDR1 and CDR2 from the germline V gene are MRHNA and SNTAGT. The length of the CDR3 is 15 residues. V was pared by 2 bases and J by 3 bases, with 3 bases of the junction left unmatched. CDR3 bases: TGTGCCAGCAGTGACGGGACAGGAATCAATCAGCCCCAGCATTTT. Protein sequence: CASSDGTGINQPQHF.